This T cell receptor (beta chain) was captured by sequencing in a study of cytomegalovirus exposure and HLA in healthy donors. Whole-study results and caveats: Within an earlier analysis, most TCR beta V segments proved productive either about 90% or about 30% of the time. Cytomegalovirus association was listed for around 180 TCR beta chains.

PCR employed 60 Vbeta and 13 Jbeta primers. Only in-frame clones appear in the TCRdb table, and some are missing; sequencing was by immunoSEQ multiplex PCR. The sample holds over 50,000 clones, 70% to 85% seen once. About this clone itself: Its antigen is currently unknown. One end of the junction is discordant with germline, which a read error may explain.

CDR3 length: 18 amino acids. The germline V gene has CDR1 SGHVS and CDR2 FQNEAQ. Sequencing input: PBMCs. The sequence was obtained from a man aged 35-49 years in good health and CMV-seronegative. V gene TRBV7-8 combines with J gene TRBJ2-5; 7 bases fit TRBD1. The CDR3 loop is CASSLAITGTAFVETQYF. The CDR3, as DNA: TGTGCCAGCAGTTTAGCCATAACCGGGACAGCGTTCGTAGAGACCCAGTACTTC.